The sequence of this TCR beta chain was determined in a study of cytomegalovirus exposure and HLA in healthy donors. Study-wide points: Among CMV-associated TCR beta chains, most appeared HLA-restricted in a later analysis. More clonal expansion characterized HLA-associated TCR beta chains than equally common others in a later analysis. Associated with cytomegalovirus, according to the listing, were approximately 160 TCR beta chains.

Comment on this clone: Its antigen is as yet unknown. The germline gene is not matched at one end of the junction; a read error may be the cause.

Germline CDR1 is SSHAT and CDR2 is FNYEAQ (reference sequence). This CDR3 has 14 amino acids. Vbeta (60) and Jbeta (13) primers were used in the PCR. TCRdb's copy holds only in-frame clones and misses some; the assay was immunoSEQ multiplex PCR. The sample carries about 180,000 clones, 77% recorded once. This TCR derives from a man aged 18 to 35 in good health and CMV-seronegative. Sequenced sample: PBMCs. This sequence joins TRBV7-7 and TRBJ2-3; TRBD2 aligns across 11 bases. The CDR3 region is CASSLAGGGDTQYF. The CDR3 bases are TGTGCTAGCAGCCTAGCGGGGGGAGGAGATACGCAGTATTTT.